The next 16 T cell receptor beta chains were all read from a single sample in a study of regulatory T cells in long-lasting Graves disease. Combining iRepertoire HTBI primers with Arm-PCR of CDR3 regions, the authors built TCR beta libraries. Via MiXCR, TCRdb re-called the multiplex PCR reads, giving one row per CDR3 protein. The sample comprises hundreds of thousands of distinct CDR3 sequences, 15% to 18% of which are singletons, and about 20% rests with the top ten. Time point given: newly diagnosed GD, antithyroid drugs for less than 3 months. PBMC-extracted RNA yielded the TCR library. Sequencing used peripheral blood mononuclear cells (PBMCs), obtained at new diagnosis, from a patient treated with antithyroid drugs. The source is a female donor with Graves disease.

This clonotype was recorded many times. V gene TRBV7-2 combines with J gene TRBJ1-1; D is undetermined. The CDR3 has 15 amino acids. Deletions cut 5 bases from V and 4 bases from J, with 17 bases between. Germline CDR1 SGHTA, CDR2 FQGNSA. As DNA, the CDR3 is TGTGCCAGCAGCGCCTTCCAGAGTTTAGCCACTGAAGCTTTCTTT. This gives the protein CASSAFQSLATEAFF.

This clonotype was observed at least ten times. The chain carries TRBV6-5 and TRBJ2-2; D unresolved. CDR1 is MNHEY and CDR2 is SVGAGI in the germline V gene. With 2 bases removed from V and 5 bases from J, the gap between germline ends came to 3 bases. The CDR3 has 12 residues. The CDR3 loop is CASSYGTGELFF. As DNA, the CDR3 is TGTGCCAGCAGTTACGGGACCGGGGAGCTGTTTTTT.

This clonotype was counted a few times. At one boundary the junction diverges from the germline segment, which might be a read error. This chain joins TRBV3-1 and TRBJ2-5; 8 bases line up with TRBD2. Germline V CDR1 and CDR2: LGHDT, YNNKEL (reference sequence). The CDR3 totals 17 residues. The CDR3 DNA follows: TGTGCCGGCAGCCAAGATTCGTCCCGGGGGGGCCGAGAGACCCAGTACTTC. Translation gives CAGSQDSSRGGRETQYF.

This clonotype was observed many times. The chain recombines TRBV6-5 with TRBJ2-5, with 13 nucleotides matching TRBD2. Germline values: CDR1 MNHEY, CDR2 SVGAGI. The CDR3 runs 22 residues. After removal of 2 bases from V and 1 base from J, the junction contained 19 bases not matched to a gene. The CDR3 loop is CASSYPLPKTQRLAGGQETQYF. Here the CDR3 DNA reads TGTGCCAGCAGTTACCCGCTCCCCAAGACTCAGCGACTAGCGGGGGGCCAAGAGACCCAGTACTTC.

This clonotype has a count of ten or more. The rearrangement uses TRBV9 and TRBJ2-5, with 9 bases aligning to TRBD2. CDR3 length: 15 amino acids. V was clipped by 4 bases and J by 1 base; unmatched bases: 5. The germline gives CDR1 SGDLS, CDR2 YYNGEE. The CDR3 loop is CASSPAGGLQETQYF. The CDR3, as DNA: TGTGCCAGCAGCCCAGCGGGAGGCCTCCAAGAGACCCAGTACTTC.

The chain combines TRBV28 with TRBJ2-3, with 11 bases fitting TRBD2. CDR1 and CDR2 from the germline V gene are MDHEN and SYDVKM. The CDR3 covers 14 residues. V was clipped by 8 bases and J by 6 bases; unmatched bases: 7. Here the CDR3 reads CASGTSGGGDTQYF. CDR3 sequence (DNA): TGTGCCAGCGGAACTAGCGGGGGAGGGGATACGCAGTATTTT.

This clonotype showed up just a few times. CDR3 bases: TGTGCCAGCAGTAGGAGAAACCGGGACACCAATTCACCCCTCCACTTT. Amino acids: CASSRRNRDTNSPLHF. The chain uses TRBV13 and TRBJ1-6, with D perhaps TRBD1 (6 bases). V was trimmed by 6 bases and J by 7 bases, leaving 19 bases between them. The CDR3 spans 16 residues. CDR1 is PRHDT, CDR2 FYEKMQ, per germline (reference sequence).

This clonotype was recorded at least ten times. This chain links TRBV7-2 with TRBJ2-1, with 9 bases identical to TRBD2. The CDR3 has 15 amino acids. The V gene end was trimmed by 10 bases and the J gene end by 9 bases; junction bases not matched to a gene: 16. From germline, CDR1 is SGHTA and CDR2 FQGNSA. The CDR3 spells CATRGREGRFGEQFF. DNA of the CDR3: TGTGCCACTCGGGGGCGGGAGGGGAGGTTCGGTGAGCAGTTCTTC.

This clonotype showed up many times. The chain combines TRBV27 with TRBJ1-6, with 7 bases matching TRBD1. J was trimmed by 8 bases and V by 0 bases; bases with no gene match: 4. CDR1 and CDR2 (germline): MNHEY, SMNVEV (reference sequence). The CDR3 contains 15 residues. This chain's CDR3 is CASSLSTRGDSPLHF. The CDR3 DNA follows: TGTGCCAGCAGTTTATCAACCAGGGGGGATTCACCCCTCCACTTT.

This clonotype was seen repeatedly, ten times or more. The gene calls are TRBV5-1 and TRBJ2-1, with D unresolved. Trimming cost V 0 bases and J 5 bases, with 15 bases left between them. Germline CDR1 SGHRS, CDR2 YFSETQ. CDR3 size: 16 residues. In DNA, the CDR3 is TGCGCCAGCAGCTTGGTATCCCATATTAGAGACAATGAGCAGTTCTTC. Its translation: CASSLVSHIRDNEQFF.

The chain links TRBV12-3 or TRBV12-4 to TRBJ2-6, with a possible D match to TRBD1 (6 bases). Trimming cost V 1 base and J 1 base, with 14 bases left between them. The CDR3 is 18 amino acids. CDR3 amino acids: CASSLVSPRGSGANVLTF. The CDR3 region has the DNA TGTGCCAGCAGTTTAGTATCCCCGAGGGGGTCTGGGGCCAACGTCCTGACTTTC.

This clonotype came up many times. The rearrangement joins TRBV28 to TRBJ2-1; D is perhaps TRBD2 (6 bases). The CDR3 sequence is 14 residues long. Germline V gene sequence: CDR1 MDHEN, CDR2 SYDVKM. V lost 2 bases and J lost 3, with 8 bases in between. CDR3 in amino acids: CASSLGTLYNEQFF. CDR3 coding DNA: TGTGCCAGCAGTTTAGGGACTCTCTACAATGAGCAGTTCTTC.

This clonotype was counted at least ten times. The V and J genes are TRBV5-1 and TRBJ1-3, with 9 bases identical to TRBD1. The CDR3 is 15 amino acids. Trimming removed 2 bases from V and 2 bases from J; junction bases left unmatched: 2. Germline CDR1 is SGHRS and CDR2 is YFSETQ. CDR3 residues: CASSLQGATGNTIYF. As DNA, the CDR3 is TGCGCCAGCAGCTTACAGGGGGCAACTGGAAACACCATATATTTT.

The sample holds many counts of this clonotype. The gene calls are TRBV5-1 and TRBJ2-3, with D unresolved. The ends were cut back, 7 bases at V and 1 base at J, with 10 bases in the middle. Germline V gene lookup returns CDR1 SGHRS and CDR2 YFSETQ. The CDR3 totals 13 residues. CDR3: CASWVLGTDTQYF. CDR3 bases: TGCGCCAGCTGGGTCCTCGGCACAGATACGCAGTATTTT. The full variable domain, in which reference TRBV5-1 and TRBJ2-3 provide the parts outside the CDR3, is KAGVTQTPRYLIKTRGQQVTLSCSPISGHRSVSWYQQTPGQGLQFLFEYFSETQRNKGNFPGRFSGRQFSNSRSEMNVSTLELGDSALYLCASWVLGTDTQYFGPGTRLTVL.

This clonotype was recorded a few times. The chain is built from TRBV12-5 and TRBJ1-2; 10 bases map to TRBD1. This CDR3 is 14 amino acids long. V shed 7 bases, J shed 6 bases, and the junction held 8 bases outside the gene matches. Germline assignment: CDR1 LGHNT and CDR2 FRNRAP. The CDR3: CASAQTGGFDGYTF. CDR3 DNA sequence: TGTGCTAGTGCACAGACAGGGGGCTTCGATGGCTACACCTTC.

The CDR3 DNA sequence: TGTGCCAGCAGTGAAGGGGGGACCACCCAAGACACAGATACGCAGTATTTT. The encoded protein is CASSEGGTTQDTDTQYF. This sequence joins TRBV2 and TRBJ2-3; either TRBD1 or TRBD2 may fit D (5 bases each). Trimming cost V 1 base and J 2 bases, with 16 bases left between them. The CDR3 runs 17 residues. The germline V gene encodes CDR1 SNHLY and CDR2 FYNNEI.